This entry is about one T cell receptor (beta chain). Its antigen remains unidentified. This entry belongs to a study of CD8+ T cells in alopecia areata. Findings and caveats of the study: Sequencing of scalp tissue also captures the resident alphabeta T cells of normal skin. Across lesional scalp, and particularly alopecia totalis/universalis, clonality surpassed that of normal scalp. Clarity of TCR sharing across patients fell short of that in mice, possibly HLA-related.

Sequencing used cDNA as its template, made by extracting RNA and reverse transcribing it. The table came from immunoSEQ multiplex PCR; TCRdb's copy has only in-frame clones and leaves some out. The sample lists 110,000 to 150,000 clones, roughly 60% occurring once. The V gene's germline CDR1 is PRHDT and CDR2 FYEKMQ (reference sequence). V shed 7 bases and J 6 bases; nucleotides not matched to a gene: 2. The CDR3 is 12 residues long. The sample consisted of CD8+ T cells sorted from blood. The clonotype originates from a human donor in good health. V gene TRBV13 combines with J gene TRBJ2-2; 7 bases align to TRBD1. The CDR3 nucleotides are TGTGCCAGCAAAGGGGGCCCCGGGGAGCTGTTTTTT. The encoded protein is CASKGGPGELFF.